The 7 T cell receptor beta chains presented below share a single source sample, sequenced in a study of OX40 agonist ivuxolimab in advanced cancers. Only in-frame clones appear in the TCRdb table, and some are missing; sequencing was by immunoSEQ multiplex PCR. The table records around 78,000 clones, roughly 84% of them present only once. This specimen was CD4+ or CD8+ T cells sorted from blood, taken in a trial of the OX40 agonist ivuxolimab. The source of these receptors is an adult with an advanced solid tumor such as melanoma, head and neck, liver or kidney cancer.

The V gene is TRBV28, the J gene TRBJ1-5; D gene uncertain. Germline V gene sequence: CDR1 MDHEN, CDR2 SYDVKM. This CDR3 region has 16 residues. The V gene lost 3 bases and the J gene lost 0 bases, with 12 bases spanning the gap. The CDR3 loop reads CASSLWQPNSNQPQHF. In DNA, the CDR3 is TGTGCCAGCAGTTTGTGGCAGCCTAATAGCAATCAGCCCCAGCATTTT.

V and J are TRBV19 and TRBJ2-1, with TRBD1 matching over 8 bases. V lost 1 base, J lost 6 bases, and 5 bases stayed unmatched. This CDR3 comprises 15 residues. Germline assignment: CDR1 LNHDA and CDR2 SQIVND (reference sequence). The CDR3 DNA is TGTGCCAGTAGTATAGTCCGGACAGGGAGCAATGAGCAGTTCTTC. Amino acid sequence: CASSIVRTGSNEQFF.

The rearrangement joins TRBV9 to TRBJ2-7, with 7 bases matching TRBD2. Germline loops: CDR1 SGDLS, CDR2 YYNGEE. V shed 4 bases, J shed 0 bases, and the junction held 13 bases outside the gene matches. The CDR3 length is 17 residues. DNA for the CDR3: TGTGCCAGCAGCCCCAACCCGGGGGGTTCTACCTCCTACGAGCAGTACTTC. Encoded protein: CASSPNPGGSTSYEQYF.

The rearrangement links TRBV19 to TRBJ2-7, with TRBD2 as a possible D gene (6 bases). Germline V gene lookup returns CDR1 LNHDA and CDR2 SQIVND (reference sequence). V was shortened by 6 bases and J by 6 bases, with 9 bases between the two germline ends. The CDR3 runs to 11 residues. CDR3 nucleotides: TGTGCCAGTAGGGAGGGGCCCGAGCAGTACTTC. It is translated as CASREGPEQYF. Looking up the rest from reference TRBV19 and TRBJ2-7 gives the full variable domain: DGGITQSPKYLFRKEGQNVTLSCEQNLNHDAMYWYRQDPGQGLRLIYYSQIVNDFQKGDIAEGYSVSREKKESFPLTVTSAQKNPTAFYLCASREGPEQYFGPGTRLTVT.

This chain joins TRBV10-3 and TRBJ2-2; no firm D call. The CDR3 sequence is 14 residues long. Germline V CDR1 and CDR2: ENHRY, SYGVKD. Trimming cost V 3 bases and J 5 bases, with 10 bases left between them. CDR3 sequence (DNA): TGTGCCATCAGTGAAAACCCGGGTACCGGGGAGCTGTTTTTT. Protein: CAISENPGTGELFF.

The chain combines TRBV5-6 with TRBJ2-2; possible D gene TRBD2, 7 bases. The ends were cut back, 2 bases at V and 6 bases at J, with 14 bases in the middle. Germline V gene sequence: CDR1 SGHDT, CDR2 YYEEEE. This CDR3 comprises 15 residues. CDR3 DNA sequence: TGTGCCAGCAGCTTCGGGGGGCCCCGATCCGGGGAGCTGTTTTTT. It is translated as CASSFGGPRSGELFF.

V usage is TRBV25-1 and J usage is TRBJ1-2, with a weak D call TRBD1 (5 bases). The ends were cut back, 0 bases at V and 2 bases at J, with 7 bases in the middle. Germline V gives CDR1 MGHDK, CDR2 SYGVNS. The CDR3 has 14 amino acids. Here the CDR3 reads CASSEYRQNYGYTF. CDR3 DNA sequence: TGTGCCAGCAGTGAATATCGACAGAACTATGGCTACACCTTC.